Shown below are 27 T cell receptor beta chains from a single sample sequenced in a study of T cell repertoires in cytomegalovirus infection. TCRdb ran MiXCR on the reads and lists one entry per CDR3 protein. The data hold about 150,000 distinct CDR3 sequences, with around 22% observed a single time. Input material: PBMCs. These receptors came from a human donor in good health (CMV status not recorded). Some clones in this sample may be carry-over from other donors' samples.

This clonotype was observed a few times. This chain uses TRBV6-5 with TRBJ1-1, with no clear D. The CDR3 is made up of 13 amino acids. The V and J ends lost 0 bases and 3 bases respectively, with 5 bases between them. Germline V gene sequence: CDR1 MNHEY, CDR2 SVGAGI. In DNA form, the CDR3 reads TGTGCCAGCAGTTACTCCTGGGACACTGAAGCTTTCTTT. Translating gives CASSYSWDTEAFF.

The gene calls are TRBV6-2 or TRBV6-3 and TRBJ2-2; 9 bases match TRBD1. This CDR3 comprises 16 residues. The junction had 12 bases not matched to a gene; V was cut back by 7 bases and J by 6 bases. Germline V gene lookup returns CDR1 MNHEY and CDR2 SVGEGT. CDR3 sequence: CASTKPHRGRSGELFF. As DNA, the CDR3 is TGTGCCAGCACCAAACCCCACAGGGGGCGATCCGGGGAGCTGTTTTTT.

This chain joins TRBV7-8 and TRBJ2-1, with a weak D call TRBD2 (5 bases). This CDR3 spans 12 amino acids. Germline V gene lookup returns CDR1 SGHVS and CDR2 FQNEAQ. The germline V and J ends were trimmed by 8 bases and 10 bases, with 15 bases remaining between them. The chain's CDR3 is CASSRGLREQFF. CDR3 nucleotides: TGTGCCAGCTCCCGGGGTCTTCGGGAGCAGTTCTTC.

This clonotype was detected only a few times. This sequence joins TRBV28 and TRBJ2-3; 13 nucleotides line up with TRBD2. Trimming cost V 3 bases and J 6 bases; bases outside gene matches: 9. Germline CDR1 is MDHEN and CDR2 is SYDVKM. This CDR3 contains 17 residues. CDR3 sequence (DNA): TGTGCCAGCAGTTTCCCACTAGCGGGGGGGATCCAGGATACGCAGTATTTT. Its protein product is CASSFPLAGGIQDTQYF.

This clonotype is deemed medium-sized (0.01 to 0.1%). The chain has TRBV28 and TRBJ2-1; 14 bases match TRBD2. The CDR3 spans 16 residues. The germline CDR1 and CDR2 sequences are MDHEN and SYDVKM. V lost 5 bases, J lost 7 bases, and 7 bases stayed unmatched. The CDR3 coding sequence is TGTGCCAGCAGTCCCTTGACTAGCGGGGGGGAAAATGAGCAGTTCTTC. It encodes CASSPLTSGGENEQFF.

The chain recombines TRBV6-6 with TRBJ2-3, with TRBD1 as a possible D gene (6 bases). This CDR3 has 14 residues. V was trimmed by 6 bases and J by 2 bases, leaving 12 bases between them. The germline V gene has CDR1 MNHNY and CDR2 SVGAGI (reference sequence). CDR3 sequence reads: CASRFWTVTDTQYF. In DNA, the CDR3 is TGTGCCAGCAGGTTCTGGACAGTCACAGATACGCAGTATTTT.

V usage is TRBV5-1 and J usage is TRBJ2-1, with D unresolved. Looked up from germline, CDR1 is SGHRS and CDR2 is YFSETQ. V was clipped by 0 bases and J by 6 bases, with 4 bases between them. This CDR3 is 12 amino acids long. The chain's CDR3 is CASSLVPNEQFF. CDR3 DNA sequence: TGCGCCAGCAGCTTGGTTCCCAATGAGCAGTTCTTC.

J is TRBJ2-7 and V is TRBV28; no clear D gene. The germline V gene has CDR1 MDHEN and CDR2 SYDVKM. The CDR3 is made up of 12 amino acids. The V and J ends lost 7 bases and 2 bases respectively, with 9 bases between them. CDR3 in DNA: TGTGCCAGCACCTCGGAGCCCTACGAGCAGTACTTC. It codes for CASTSEPYEQYF. Looking up the rest from reference TRBV28 and TRBJ2-7 gives the full variable domain: DVKVTQSSRYLVKRTGEKVFLECVQDMDHENMFWYRQDPGLGLRLIYFSYDVKMKEKGDIPEGYSVSREKKERFSLILESASTNQTSMYLCASTSEPYEQYFGPGTRLTVT.

This CDR3 is CASSPLKGGGLYEQFF. CDR3 sequence (DNA): TGTGCCAGCAGCCCCCTGAAGGGCGGGGGGCTTTATGAGCAGTTCTTC. This chain links TRBV7-6 with TRBJ2-1, with 8 bases identical to TRBD2. Germline assignment: CDR1 SGHVS and CDR2 FNYEAQ. This CDR3 spans 16 amino acids. V gave up 5 bases and J gave up 8 bases; unmatched junction bases: 14. Together with reference TRBV7-6 and TRBJ2-1, the CDR3 gives the full variable domain: GAGVSQSPRYKVTKRGQDVALRCDPISGHVSLYWYRQALGQGPEFLTYFNYEAQQDKSGLPNDRFSAERPEGSISTLTIQRTEQRDSAMYRCASSPLKGGGLYEQFFGPGTRLTVL.

This clonotype appeared a few times. The rearrangement joins TRBV28 to TRBJ2-5; D is undetermined. The germline CDR1 and CDR2 sequences are MDHEN and SYDVKM. V lost 4 bases, J lost 5 bases, and 11 bases lay in between. The CDR3 extends over 13 amino acids. DNA for the CDR3: TGTGCCAGCAGTTCCCCCCCCGGGGAGACCCAGTACTTC. This codes for CASSSPPGETQYF.

The rearrangement joins TRBV28 to TRBJ2-7; no clear D. Germline V lookup: CDR1 MDHEN, CDR2 SYDVKM. V lost 2 bases and J lost 6, with 14 bases in between. This CDR3 comprises 14 residues. In DNA form, the CDR3 reads TGTGCCAGCAGTTTAAGAAACTTGTTTGTCGAGCAGTACTTC. It yields the protein CASSLRNLFVEQYF.

This clonotype was counted at least ten times. This sequence joins TRBV7-3 and TRBJ2-1; either TRBD1 or TRBD2 may supply D (5 bases each). This CDR3 comprises 13 residues. Germline V gene lookup returns CDR1 SGHTA and CDR2 FQGTGA. V was clipped by 5 bases and J by 5 bases, with 10 bases between them. The chain's CDR3 is CASSLGPDNEQFF. The CDR3 nucleotides read TGTGCCAGCAGCCTGGGACCTGACAATGAGCAGTTCTTC.

Ten or more counts support this clonotype. The chain carries TRBV7-8 and TRBJ2-5, with 7 nucleotides matching TRBD2. V lost 5 bases, J lost 2 bases, and 8 bases stayed unmatched. The CDR3 has 15 amino acids. The germline gives CDR1 SGHVS, CDR2 FQNEAQ. CDR3 nucleotides: TGTGCCAGCAGCGCACCACCGGGACTACAAGAGACCCAGTACTTC. It yields the protein CASSAPPGLQETQYF.

Ten or more counts support this clonotype. J is TRBJ1-5 and V is TRBV7-2; D unclear. V was shortened by 1 base and J by 6 bases, with 7 bases between the two germline ends. Germline V gene sequence: CDR1 SGHTA, CDR2 FQGNSA. The CDR3 runs to 13 residues. CDR3 bases: TGTGCCAGCAGCTTAGAAATGGGTCAGCCCCAGCATTTT. As protein: CASSLEMGQPQHF.

In its sample, this clonotype was seen many times. The rearrangement links TRBV6-1 to TRBJ1-5; 10 bases are a match to TRBD1. This CDR3 contains 15 residues. Germline-derived CDR1 and CDR2 are MNHNS and SASEGT. The V and J ends lost 7 bases and 6 bases, in that order; junction bases with no gene match: 9. The CDR3 DNA reads as TGTGCCAGCACCGGACTGACAGGGGGCTTTCAGCCCCAGCATTTT. Translating gives CASTGLTGGFQPQHF.

This clonotype has more than one count but fewer than ten. The V gene is TRBV12-3 or TRBV12-4, the J gene TRBJ2-2, with 7 bases aligning to TRBD1. The CDR3 totals 16 residues. V dropped 4 bases and J dropped 5; count of bases not matched to a gene: 10. The CDR3 sequence is CASSSRQGGGTGELFF. In DNA form, the CDR3 reads TGTGCCAGCAGTTCCCGACAGGGTGGGGGTACCGGGGAGCTGTTTTTT.

This clonotype turned up a few times. This chain connects TRBV12-3 or TRBV12-4 to TRBJ2-7, with TRBD1 matching 9 bases. CDR3 length: 13 residues. V shed 6 bases and J 3 bases; nucleotides not matched to a gene: 3. The CDR3 loop is CASSGQGFYEQYF. The CDR3 nucleotides read TGTGCCAGCAGCGGACAGGGGTTCTACGAGCAGTACTTC.

This clonotype was observed at least ten times. This chain uses TRBV7-2 with TRBJ2-2; possibly TRBD2 for D (6 bases). The germline CDR1 and CDR2 sequences are SGHTA and FQGNSA. Trimming shortened V by 1 base and J by 7 bases, and 10 bases separated the two germline ends. The CDR3 runs to 14 residues. This CDR3 reads CASSLDPGVGELFF. Here the CDR3 DNA reads TGTGCCAGCAGCTTAGATCCGGGGGTCGGGGAGCTGTTTTTT.

This clonotype appeared a few times. V and J are TRBV28 and TRBJ2-3; D is possibly TRBD1 (6 bases). Trimming stripped 3 bases from V and 0 bases from J, with 13 bases between. The CDR3 runs 16 residues. Germline CDR1 reads MDHEN; CDR2 reads SYDVKM. The CDR3 bases are TGTGCCAGCAGTTTGGACTGGACAGCCAGCACAGATACGCAGTATTTT. Its translation: CASSLDWTASTDTQYF.

This clonotype came up once. The chain is built from TRBV2 and TRBJ1-1; D uncertain. The CDR3 contains 14 residues. Germline V CDR1 and CDR2: SNHLY, FYNNEI. V dropped 4 bases and J dropped 0 bases, with 9 bases sitting between them. The CDR3 is CASSGRSMNTEAFF. CDR3 nucleotides: TGTGCCAGCAGTGGTCGGTCTATGAACACTGAAGCTTTCTTT.

This clonotype was found a few times. This chain connects TRBV5-4 to TRBJ1-2; D is unresolved. The V gene lost 0 bases and the J gene lost 7 bases, with 10 bases spanning the gap. The germline CDR1 and CDR2 sequences are SGHNT and YYREEE (reference sequence). This CDR3 has 13 residues. This CDR3 reads CASSLAGFSGYTF. CDR3 nucleotide sequence: TGTGCCAGCAGCTTGGCGGGGTTCTCTGGCTACACCTTC.

This clonotype was observed many times. This chain connects TRBV28 to TRBJ1-5; D unresolved. The CDR3 runs 12 residues. Germline V gene lookup returns CDR1 MDHEN and CDR2 SYDVKM. Between the trimmed V and J ends, which lost 4 bases and 0 bases, there was a span of 1 base. The CDR3, as DNA: TGTGCCAGCAGTTATAGCAATCAGCCCCAGCATTTT. This translates into CASSYSNQPQHF. Full variable domain (outside the CDR3, taken from reference TRBV28 and TRBJ1-5): DVKVTQSSRYLVKRTGEKVFLECVQDMDHENMFWYRQDPGLGLRLIYFSYDVKMKEKGDIPEGYSVSREKKERFSLILESASTNQTSMYLCASSYSNQPQHFGDGTRLSIL.

This clonotype was picked up many times. This sequence joins TRBV7-2 and TRBJ2-1; D gene ambiguous. Trimming left V 5 bases short and J 9 bases short, with 17 bases between. Germline lookup yields CDR1 SGHTA and CDR2 FQGNSA. The CDR3 extends over 14 amino acids. This CDR3 reads CASSPTTFWGEQFF. The CDR3 region has the DNA TGTGCCAGCAGCCCCACGACATTTTGGGGTGAGCAGTTCTTC.

This clonotype was seen only a few times. The J gene is TRBJ1-5, the V gene TRBV28, with D tentatively TRBD1 (5 bases). The CDR3 has 16 residues. The V end lost 5 bases, the J end lost 0 bases, and 14 bases lay between the germline ends. The germline CDR1 and CDR2 sequences are MDHEN and SYDVKM. CDR3 sequence: CASSLLQGGSNQPQHF. Written as DNA, the CDR3 is TGTGCCAGCAGTCTTCTTCAGGGAGGTAGCAATCAGCCCCAGCATTTT.

This clonotype appeared a few times. In nucleotides, the CDR3 is TGCGCCAGCAGCCAAGATGGTAGCACCAATGAGCAGTTCTTC. It is translated as CASSQDGSTNEQFF. The chain is built from TRBV4-3 and TRBJ2-1; D call uncertain. The CDR3 loop spans 14 amino acids. V lost 0 bases and J lost 6, with 9 bases in between. Germline-derived CDR1 and CDR2 are LGHNA and YSLEER.

This clonotype was seen only once. The chain combines TRBV20-1 with TRBJ2-5; D is undetermined. Germline CDR1 and CDR2: DFQATT and SNEGSKA (reference sequence). Trimming left V 0 bases short and J 2 bases short, with 16 bases between. The CDR3 length is 16 residues. The CDR3 nucleotides are TGCAGTGCTAGAGATCATCAGGACGGCCCGCAAGAGACCCAGTACTTC. As protein: CSARDHQDGPQETQYF.

The chain links TRBV5-6 to TRBJ2-1; 9 bases line up with TRBD2. Germline CDR1 is SGHDT and CDR2 is YYEEEE. CDR3 length equals 15 residues. J lost 2 bases, V lost 7 bases, and 7 bases had no gene match. CDR3 sequence reads: CASGSGLAPYNEQFF. CDR3 coding DNA: TGTGCCAGCGGTTCAGGACTAGCGCCCTACAATGAGCAGTTCTTC. Filled out from reference TRBV5-6 and TRBJ2-1, the complete variable domain reads DAGVTQSPTHLIKTRGQQVTLRCSPKSGHDTVSWYQQALGQGPQFIFQYYEEEERQRGNFPDRFSGHQFPNYSSELNVNALLLGDSALYLCASGSGLAPYNEQFFGPGTRLTVL.